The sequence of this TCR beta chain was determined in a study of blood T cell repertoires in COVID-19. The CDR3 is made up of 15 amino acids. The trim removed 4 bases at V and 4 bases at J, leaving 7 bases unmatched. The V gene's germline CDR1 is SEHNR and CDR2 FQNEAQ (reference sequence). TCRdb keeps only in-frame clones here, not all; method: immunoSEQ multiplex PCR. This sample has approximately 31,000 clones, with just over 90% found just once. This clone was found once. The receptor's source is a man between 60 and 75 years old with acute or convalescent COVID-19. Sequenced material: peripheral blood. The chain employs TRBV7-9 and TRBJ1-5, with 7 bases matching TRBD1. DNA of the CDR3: TGTGCCAGCAGCTCATCGGGACAGAGTAATCAGCCCCAGCATTTT. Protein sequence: CASSSSGQSNQPQHF.